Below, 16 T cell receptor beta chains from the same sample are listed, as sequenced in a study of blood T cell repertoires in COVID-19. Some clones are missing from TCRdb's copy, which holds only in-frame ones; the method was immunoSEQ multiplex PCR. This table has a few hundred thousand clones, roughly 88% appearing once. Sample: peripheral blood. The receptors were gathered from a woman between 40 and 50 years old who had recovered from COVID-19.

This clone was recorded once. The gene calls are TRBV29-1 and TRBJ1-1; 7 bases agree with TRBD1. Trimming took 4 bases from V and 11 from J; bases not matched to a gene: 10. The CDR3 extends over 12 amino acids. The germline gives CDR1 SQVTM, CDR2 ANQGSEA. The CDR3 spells CSVVVTDRVAFF. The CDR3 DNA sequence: TGCAGCGTTGTCGTTACAGACAGGGTCGCTTTCTTT.

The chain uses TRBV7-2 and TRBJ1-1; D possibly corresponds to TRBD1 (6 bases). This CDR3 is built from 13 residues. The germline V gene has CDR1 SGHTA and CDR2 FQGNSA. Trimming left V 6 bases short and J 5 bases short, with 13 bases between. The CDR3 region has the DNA TGTGCCAGCAGAGCCGGGACACTTACTGAAGCTTTCTTT. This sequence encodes CASRAGTLTEAFF.

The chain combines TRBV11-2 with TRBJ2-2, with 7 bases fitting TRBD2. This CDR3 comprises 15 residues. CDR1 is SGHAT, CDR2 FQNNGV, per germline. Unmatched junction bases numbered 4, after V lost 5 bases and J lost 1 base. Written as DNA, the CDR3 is TGTGCCAGCAGCCGACCGGGGGGGAACACCGGGGAGCTGTTTTTT. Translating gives CASSRPGGNTGELFF.

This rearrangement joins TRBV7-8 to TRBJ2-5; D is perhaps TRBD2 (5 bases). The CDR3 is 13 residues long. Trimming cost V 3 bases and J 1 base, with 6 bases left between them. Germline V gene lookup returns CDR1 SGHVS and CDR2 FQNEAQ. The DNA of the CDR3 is TGTGCCAGCAGCTTTGAGGGCCAAGAGACCCAGTACTTC. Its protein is CASSFEGQETQYF.

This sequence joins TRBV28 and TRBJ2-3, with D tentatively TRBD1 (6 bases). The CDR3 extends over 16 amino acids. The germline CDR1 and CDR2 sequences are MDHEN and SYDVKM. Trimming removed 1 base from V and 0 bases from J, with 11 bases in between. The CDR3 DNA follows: TGTGCCAGCAGTTTATTGGGGGCTCAAAGCACAGATACGCAGTATTTT. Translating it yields CASSLLGAQSTDTQYF.

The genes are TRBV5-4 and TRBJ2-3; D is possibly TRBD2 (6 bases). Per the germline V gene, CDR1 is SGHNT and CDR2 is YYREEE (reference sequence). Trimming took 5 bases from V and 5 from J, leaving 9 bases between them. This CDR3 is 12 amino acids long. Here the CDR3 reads CASSPGGDTQYF. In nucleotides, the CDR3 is TGTGCCAGCAGTCCCGGGGGAGATACGCAGTATTTT.

The CDR3 sequence is CASSLRGYGYTF. The CDR3, as DNA: TGTGCCAGCAGTTTACGGGGCTATGGCTACACCTTC. V gene TRBV28 combines with J gene TRBJ1-2; D gene uncertain. Per germline, CDR1 MDHEN and CDR2 SYDVKM. Trimming cost V 2 bases and J 4 bases, with 5 bases left between them. This CDR3 is built from 12 residues.

Here the CDR3 DNA reads TGTGCCAGCAGCTTGGTAGAGCGGGGCTATGGCTACACCTTC. Translation gives CASSLVERGYGYTF. The chain combines TRBV5-4 with TRBJ1-2; D not resolved. Germline V gives CDR1 SGHNT, CDR2 YYREEE (reference sequence). CDR3 length equals 14 residues. V lost 0 bases, J lost 4 bases, and 10 bases lay in between.

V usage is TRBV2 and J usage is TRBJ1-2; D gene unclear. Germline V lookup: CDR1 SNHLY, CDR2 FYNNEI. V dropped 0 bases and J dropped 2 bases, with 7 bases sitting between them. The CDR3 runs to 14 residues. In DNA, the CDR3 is TGTGCCAGCAGTGAAGCGCAGGCAAACTATGGCTACACCTTC. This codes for CASSEAQANYGYTF.

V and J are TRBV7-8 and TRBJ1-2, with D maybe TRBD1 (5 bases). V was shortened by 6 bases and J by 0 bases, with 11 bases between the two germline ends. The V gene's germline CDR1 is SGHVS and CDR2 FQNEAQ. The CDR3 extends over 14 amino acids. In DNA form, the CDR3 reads TGTGCCAGCAGTCAACAGGTCTCTAACTATGGCTACACCTTC. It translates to CASSQQVSNYGYTF.

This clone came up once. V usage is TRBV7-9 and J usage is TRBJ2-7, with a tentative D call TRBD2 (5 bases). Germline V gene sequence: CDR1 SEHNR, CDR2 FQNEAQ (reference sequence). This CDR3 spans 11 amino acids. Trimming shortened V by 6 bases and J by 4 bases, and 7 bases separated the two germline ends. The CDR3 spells CASRREYEQYF. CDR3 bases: TGTGCCAGCAGAAGGGAGTACGAGCAGTACTTC.

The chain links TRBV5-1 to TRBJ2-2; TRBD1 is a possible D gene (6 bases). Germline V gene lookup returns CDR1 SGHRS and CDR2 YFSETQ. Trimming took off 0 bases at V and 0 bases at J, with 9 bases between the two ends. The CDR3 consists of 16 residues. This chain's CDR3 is CASSLGQGTNTGELFF. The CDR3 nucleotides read TGCGCCAGCAGCTTGGGGCAGGGGACGAACACCGGGGAGCTGTTTTTT.

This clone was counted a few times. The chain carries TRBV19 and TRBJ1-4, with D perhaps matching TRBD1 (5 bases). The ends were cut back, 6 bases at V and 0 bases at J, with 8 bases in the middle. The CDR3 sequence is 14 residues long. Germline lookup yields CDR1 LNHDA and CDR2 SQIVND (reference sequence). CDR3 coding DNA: TGTGCCAGTAGCCCGACAGCAACTAATGAAAAACTGTTTTTT. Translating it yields CASSPTATNEKLFF.

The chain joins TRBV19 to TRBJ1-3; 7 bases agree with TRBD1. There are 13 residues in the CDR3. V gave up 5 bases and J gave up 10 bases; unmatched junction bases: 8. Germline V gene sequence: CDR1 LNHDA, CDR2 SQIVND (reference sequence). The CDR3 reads CASSPGTAHTIYF. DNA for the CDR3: TGTGCCAGTAGTCCAGGGACAGCACATACCATATATTTT.

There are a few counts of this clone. The CDR3 is CASSTLTGQYGYTF. The CDR3 DNA is TGTGCCAGCAGTACCCTGACAGGACAATATGGCTACACCTTC. V is TRBV6-5 and J is TRBJ1-2; D might be TRBD1 (6 bases). The CDR3 runs 14 residues. Trimming removed 5 bases from V and 5 bases from J, with 15 bases in between. Looked up from germline, CDR1 is MNHEY and CDR2 is SVGAGI.

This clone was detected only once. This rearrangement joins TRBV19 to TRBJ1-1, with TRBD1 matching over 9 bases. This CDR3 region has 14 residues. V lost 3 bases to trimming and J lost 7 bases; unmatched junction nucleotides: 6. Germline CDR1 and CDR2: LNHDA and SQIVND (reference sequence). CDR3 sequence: CASSMLTGGSEAFF. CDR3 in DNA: TGTGCCAGTAGTATGTTGACAGGGGGAAGTGAAGCTTTCTTT.